The 27 T cell receptor beta chains below all came from one sample that was sequenced in a study of shared clonotypes between healthy human individuals. Using immunoSEQ multiplex PCR, the repertoire was profiled, and TCRdb retains in-frame clones only, with some absent. The sample has some 470,000 clones; 70% to 80% are singletons. Sequencing was performed on PBMCs. The receptors were gathered from a woman in her forties in good health. Some clones in this sample may be carry-over from other donors' samples.

This rearrangement joins TRBV7-9 to TRBJ1-1; 7 bases align to TRBD1. There are 15 residues in the CDR3. V lost 1 base and J lost 2; bases outside the gene matches: 4. Germline assignment: CDR1 SEHNR and CDR2 FQNEAQ (reference sequence). This CDR3 reads CASSLGTGANTEAFF. In nucleotides, the CDR3 is TGTGCCAGCAGCTTAGGGACAGGCGCCAACACTGAAGCTTTCTTT.

The rearrangement joins TRBV12-5 to TRBJ1-2; 9 bases align to TRBD1. CDR1 is LGHNT, CDR2 FRNRAP, per germline. With 6 bases clipped from V and 0 bases from J, the junction kept 11 bases outside the gene matches. The CDR3 runs to 17 residues. This chain's CDR3 is CASGPRGQGATNYGYTF. The DNA for the CDR3 is TGTGCTAGTGGACCCAGGGGACAGGGAGCGACTAACTATGGCTACACCTTC. Variable domain in full (rest from reference TRBV12-5 and TRBJ1-2): DARVTQTPRHKVTEMGQEVTMRCQPILGHNTVFWYRQTMMQGLELLAYFRNRAPLDDSGMPKDRFSAEMPDATLATLKIQPSEPRDSAVYFCASGPRGQGATNYGYTFGSGTRLTVV.

This clone was detected only once. Likely a read error: the CDR3 ends without its conserved phenylalanine or tryptophan. The chain employs TRBV7-2 and TRBJ1-4; maybe TRBD1 (6 bases). Trimming took off 0 bases at V and 8 bases at J, with 13 bases between the two ends. The germline gives CDR1 SGHTA, CDR2 FQGNSA. The length of the CDR3 is 15 residues. This CDR3 is CASSLAGAGNEKLFL. In DNA form, the CDR3 reads TGTGCCAGCAGCTTAGCGGGGGCGGGGAACGAAAAACTGTTTCTT.

This clone showed up just a few times. A single base separates this from a much larger clone, so it may be a read error. Other DNA variants within this sample encode the same CDR3. The chain carries TRBV7-9 and TRBJ1-1, with D possibly being TRBD1 (6 bases). The CDR3 contains 15 residues. Germline V lookup: CDR1 SEHNR, CDR2 FQNEAQ (reference sequence). The DNA for the CDR3 is TGCGCCAGCAGCCCACCGGGGGGGCGCAACACTGAAGCTTTCTTT. It is translated as CASSPPGGRNTEAFF.

The J gene is TRBJ1-4, the V gene TRBV18; D possibly corresponds to TRBD1 (5 bases). V gave up 0 bases and J gave up 3 bases, with 8 bases separating them. The CDR3 is 15 residues long. Looked up from germline, CDR1 is KGHSH and CDR2 is LQKENI. Here the CDR3 reads CASSPPQGPNEKLFF. In DNA, the CDR3 is TGTGCCAGCTCACCACCGCAGGGTCCTAATGAAAAACTGTTTTTT.

The gene calls are TRBV7-9 and TRBJ2-1, with 12 bases matching TRBD2. The V segment lost 5 bases and the J segment 7 bases; nucleotides outside the gene matches: 6. Germline V gives CDR1 SEHNR, CDR2 FQNEAQ (reference sequence). The CDR3 consists of 15 residues. The CDR3 coding sequence is TGTGCCAGCAGCATAGGGACTAGCGGGCCTAATGAGCAGTTCTTC. Its protein is CASSIGTSGPNEQFF.

This clone showed up just once. The chain employs TRBV5-4 and TRBJ2-1; D is possibly TRBD1 or TRBD2 (6 bases each). Germline V gives CDR1 SGHNT, CDR2 YYREEE (reference sequence). The V and J ends lost 4 bases and 10 bases respectively, with 27 bases between them. The CDR3 is 17 amino acids. The CDR3 region is CASSRPAGSPRGREQFF. The CDR3 DNA reads TGTGCCAGCAGCCGACCCGCGGGGTCGCCTAGGGGGAGGGAGCAGTTCTTC.

This clone was observed a few times. The chain has TRBV19 and TRBJ2-2, with 7 bases lining up with TRBD2. Germline values: CDR1 LNHDA, CDR2 SQIVND (reference sequence). V lost 4 bases and J lost 4; bases outside the gene matches: 9. The CDR3 is made up of 16 amino acids. As DNA, the CDR3 is TGTGCCAGTAGTAGCTTGCTGGGAGGGCGCACCGGGGAGCTGTTTTTT. This codes for CASSSLLGGRTGELFF.

This clone was seen a handful of times. CDR3 in amino acids: CASSPPRGGDTEAFF. The CDR3 region has the DNA TGTGCCAGCTCACCACCGAGGGGAGGAGACACTGAAGCTTTCTTT. The chain is built from TRBV18 and TRBJ1-1; possible D gene TRBD1, 5 bases. The V gene's germline CDR1 is KGHSH and CDR2 LQKENI. This CDR3 comprises 15 residues. V was cut by 0 bases and J by 3 bases, with 11 bases left in between.

As to this clone: Within the sample, other DNA sequences also encode this same CDR3. The V gene is TRBV5-1, the J gene TRBJ1-1, with 8 bases matching TRBD1. Germline lookup yields CDR1 SGHRS and CDR2 YFSETQ. The V segment lost 2 bases and the J segment 7 bases; nucleotides outside the gene matches: 7. The CDR3 runs to 14 residues. CDR3 bases: TGCGCCAGCAGCTTAGGGCAGGGGGCTGGTGAAGCTTTCTTT. Amino acid sequence: CASSLGQGAGEAFF. The entire variable domain, with the rest obtained from reference TRBV5-1 and TRBJ1-1, is as follows: KAGVTQTPRYLIKTRGQQVTLSCSPISGHRSVSWYQQTPGQGLQFLFEYFSETQRNKGNFPGRFSGRQFSNSRSEMNVSTLELGDSALYLCASSLGQGAGEAFFGQGTRLTVV.

The gene calls are TRBV5-1 and TRBJ2-5, with a tentative D call TRBD1 (5 bases). This CDR3 has 15 amino acids. Germline lookup yields CDR1 SGHRS and CDR2 YFSETQ. V lost 0 bases and J 2 bases, leaving 11 bases between the germline ends. This CDR3 is CASSLALTGQETQYF. In nucleotides, the CDR3 is TGCGCCAGCAGCTTGGCCCTTACAGGTCAAGAGACCCAGTACTTC.

The chain carries TRBV10-3 and TRBJ2-7; TRBD1 is a possible D gene (6 bases). CDR1 is ENHRY, CDR2 SYGVKD, per germline. Trimming removed 7 bases from V and 3 bases from J, with 16 bases in between. This CDR3 contains 14 residues. CDR3 coding DNA: TGTGCCATCAAATTGGCAGGGGATAACTACGAGCAGTACTTC. Its protein is CAIKLAGDNYEQYF.

CDR3 sequence (DNA): TGTGCCAGCTCACCACCCGGAGGAGGTGGGACTAGTACCTACGAGCAGTACTTC. Its translation is CASSPPGGGGTSTYEQYF. The V and J genes are TRBV18 and TRBJ2-5, with 8 bases lining up with TRBD2. The J call may be faulty, since TRBJ2-7 better matches the DNA end. The length of the CDR3 is 18 residues. CDR1 is KGHSH, CDR2 LQKENI, per germline.

There are a few counts of this clone. The rearrangement links TRBV6-5 to TRBJ2-1, with D perhaps TRBD2 (7 bases). Trimming shortened V by 2 bases and J by 5 bases, and 16 bases separated the two germline ends. Germline V gene lookup returns CDR1 MNHEY and CDR2 SVGAGI. The CDR3 covers 16 residues. The CDR3 protein is CASSYRGGRAHNEQFF. CDR3 DNA sequence: TGTGCCAGCAGTTACCGAGGGGGGAGGGCTCACAATGAGCAGTTCTTC.

As to this clone: A far larger clone differs by one base, so this is likely a read error. CDR3 nucleotide sequence: TGTGCCAGCTCACCAGGGGATTCACCCCTCCACTTT. This gives the protein CASSPGDSPLHF. The rearrangement uses TRBV18 and TRBJ1-6; no firm D call. Germline V gene lookup returns CDR1 KGHSH and CDR2 LQKENI. This CDR3 is built from 12 residues. The V end lost 2 bases, the J end lost 8 bases, and 4 bases lay between the germline ends.

This clone came up a few times. Other DNA variants within this sample encode the same CDR3. V usage is TRBV7-8 and J usage is TRBJ1-2, with 9 bases identical to TRBD1. CDR1 is SGHVS, CDR2 FQNEAQ, per germline. The CDR3 length is 13 residues. V lost 4 bases, J lost 5 bases, and 2 bases stayed unmatched. This CDR3 is CASSSGQGYGYTF. The CDR3 coding sequence is TGTGCCAGCAGCTCAGGACAGGGGTATGGCTACACCTTC.

J is TRBJ1-5 and V is TRBV28; D is unclear. Germline V gene data show CDR1 as MDHEN and CDR2 as SYDVKM. V dropped 2 bases and J dropped 4 bases, with 9 bases sitting between them. The CDR3 is made up of 14 amino acids. The chain's CDR3 is CASSLHSPNQPQHF. In nucleotides, the CDR3 is TGTGCCAGCAGTTTACACAGTCCTAATCAGCCCCAGCATTTT.

The chain couples TRBV5-4 to TRBJ1-4, with TRBD1 identical over 7 bases. Germline V gives CDR1 SGHNT, CDR2 YYREEE (reference sequence). The V and J ends lost 3 bases and 7 bases, in that order; junction bases with no gene match: 6. The CDR3 is 14 amino acids. The CDR3 DNA sequence: TGTGCCAGCAGCTCCAGACAGGGCGGTGAAAAACTGTTTTTT. The encoded protein is CASSSRQGGEKLFF.

The chain recombines TRBV28 with TRBJ1-1; D perhaps matches TRBD1 (6 bases). Trimming cost V 6 bases and J 3 bases, with 14 bases left between them. CDR1 is MDHEN, CDR2 SYDVKM, per germline. This CDR3 has 14 residues. DNA for the CDR3: TGTGCCAGCAGCTCTTGGGGGCGACACACTGAAGCTTTCTTT. Translated, it gives CASSSWGRHTEAFF.

The J gene is TRBJ2-5, the V gene TRBV5-4; D is ambiguous. The V end was cut by 4 bases, the J end by 3 bases, with 16 bases between. Germline lookup yields CDR1 SGHNT and CDR2 YYREEE (reference sequence). The CDR3 is 15 residues long. The DNA for the CDR3 is TGTGCCAGCAGCGAGCAGATAGGGCTTAAAGAGACCCAGTACTTC. This translates into CASSEQIGLKETQYF.

The gene calls are TRBV6-1 and TRBJ1-2, with 7 bases fitting TRBD1. The CDR3 covers 17 residues. Per germline, CDR1 MNHNS and CDR2 SASEGT. V shed 3 bases and J 2 bases; nucleotides not matched to a gene: 12. Here the CDR3 DNA reads TGTGCCAGCAGTGAGTCCCGGACAGGACTTCTGAACTATGGCTACACCTTC. It translates to CASSESRTGLLNYGYTF.

The rearrangement links TRBV29-1 to TRBJ1-4; D not resolved. The V end lost 2 bases, the J end lost 2 bases, and 27 bases lay between the germline ends. CDR3 size: 20 residues. In germline, CDR1 is SQVTM, CDR2 ANQGSEA. This chain's CDR3 is CSVELPAGGLSCHTNEKLFF. For the CDR3, the DNA is TGCAGCGTTGAACTGCCTGCAGGCGGCCTTTCCTGTCACACTAATGAAAAACTGTTTTTT.

The genes are TRBV19 and TRBJ2-2; 13 bases match TRBD2. V dropped 7 bases and J dropped 4; count of bases not matched to a gene: 12. Germline V gene data show CDR1 as LNHDA and CDR2 as SQIVND (reference sequence). The CDR3 consists of 18 residues. CDR3 coding DNA: TGTGCCAGTACACGGGCCCGGACTAGCGGGAGAATCACCGGGGAGCTGTTTTTT. It specifies CASTRARTSGRITGELFF.

The chain joins TRBV15 to TRBJ1-4; unclear D gene. The CDR3 length is 15 residues. Germline CDR1 LNHNV, CDR2 YYDKDF (reference sequence). Between the trimmed V and J ends, which lost 0 bases and 4 bases, there was a span of 9 bases. The CDR3 bases are TGTGCCACCAGCAGAGAGGGCCAGCATAATGAAAAACTGTTTTTT. It translates to CATSREGQHNEKLFF.

This sequence joins TRBV11-1 and TRBJ2-7, with 12 bases matching TRBD2. The CDR3 covers 15 residues. After removal of 3 bases from V and 3 bases from J, the junction contained 3 bases not matched to a gene. Germline CDR1 is SGHAT and CDR2 is FQDESV (reference sequence). CDR3 residues: CASSFPLAGGYEQYF. The CDR3, as DNA: TGTGCCAGCAGCTTTCCACTAGCGGGAGGCTACGAGCAGTACTTC.

The chain joins TRBV27 to TRBJ2-5; TRBD1 aligns across 7 bases. The end of the DNA fits TRBJ2-7 better, so the J call may be wrong. Per the germline V gene, CDR1 is MNHEY and CDR2 is SMNVEV (reference sequence). The CDR3 consists of 14 residues. The CDR3 protein is CASSLWDRTYEQYF. CDR3 in DNA: TGTGCCAGCAGTCTGTGGGACAGAACCTACGAGCAGTACTTC.

V and J are TRBV18 and TRBJ2-5, with 8 bases lining up with TRBD1. J gave up 5 bases and V 3 bases, and 5 bases lay outside the gene matches. Germline CDR1 and CDR2: KGHSH and LQKENI. The length of the CDR3 is 14 residues. CDR3 loop: CASSPDRAGETQYF. The CDR3 nucleotides read TGTGCCAGCTCACCGGACAGGGCTGGCGAGACCCAGTACTTC.